The clone carrying this TCR beta chain turned up a few times. As yet, its antigen is unknown. The data were obtained in a study of T cell repertoires in cytomegalovirus infection. Findings and caveats of the study: Predominance within the ex vivo response was attributable to HLA-C-restricted CMV-specific TCR beta clonotypes. The cumulative frequency of public TCR beta families distinguished individuals who carried CMV together with the relevant HLA.

The CDR3 extends over 15 amino acids. CDR1 is MDHEN and CDR2 is SYDVKM in the germline V gene. Trimming cost V 6 bases and J 4 bases, with 18 bases left between them. MiXCR, applied by TCRdb to the reads, yields one record per CDR3 protein. This sample has about 260,000 distinct CDR3 sequences, with approximately 9.1% found just once. The clonotype originates from a human donor in good health (CMV status not recorded). Some clones in this sample may be carry-over from other donors' samples. V is TRBV28 and J is TRBJ1-1; D might be TRBD1 (6 bases). The specimen was PBMCs. CDR3 sequence reads: CASSTTAAGATEAFF. In DNA form, the CDR3 reads TGTGCCAGCAGCACTACGGCCGCGGGGGCCACTGAAGCTTTCTTT.